This T cell receptor beta chain is drawn from a study of early T cells in non-severe SARS-CoV-2 infection. Unique molecular identifiers were added to individual cDNA molecules. TCRdb re-called the 5' RACE reads through MiXCR, storing one row per CDR3 protein. The data hold about 69,000 distinct CDR3 sequences, with around a tenth observed a single time. This CDR3 contains 14 residues. CDR1 is SGHAT and CDR2 is FQNNGV in the germline V gene. V was trimmed by 8 bases and J by 5 bases, leaving 19 bases between them. General study points: In VDJdb matching, anti-spike CD8 responses were favored while private and CD4 specificities went missing.

This clonotype has ten or more counts. Its antigen remains unidentified. J is TRBJ2-7 and V is TRBV11-2; D perhaps matches TRBD1 (6 bases). Sequenced: whole blood. The sequence was obtained from an adult who was a healthcare worker with PCR-confirmed SARS-CoV-2 infection or an uninfected control (not recorded which). In nucleotides, the CDR3 is TGTGCCAGCTCGCCTGGCCAGGGGCATGACGAGCAGTACTTC. Its protein product is CASSPGQGHDEQYF.